This T cell receptor (beta chain) was sequenced for a study of blood T cell repertoires in COVID-19. Original processing notes: Amplification with reference gene primers provided the estimates of nucleated cell counts. TCRdb's copy holds only in-frame clones and misses some; the assay was immunoSEQ multiplex PCR. V and J calls plus clone size are reproduced from that table; the DNA served to infer D and trimming. The sample shows around 87,000 clones, about 76% of them seen only once. The CDR3 consists of 14 residues. The V segment lost 4 bases and the J segment 9 bases; nucleotides outside the gene matches: 7.

The receptor's source is a woman older than 75 with acute or convalescent COVID-19. Sequencing used peripheral blood. The V and J genes are TRBV6-7 and TRBJ2-1; 9 bases line up with TRBD2. TRBV6-7 has ORF status, its function being uncertain. The chain's CDR3 is CASSSLSGSFEQFF. In DNA form, the CDR3 reads TGTGCCAGCAGTTCACTTAGCGGGAGCTTTGAGCAGTTCTTC.